The 24 T cell receptor beta chains below were found in one sample sequenced in a study of chemoradiotherapy in HPV16-positive cancers. The protocol was immunoSEQ multiplex PCR, while the TCRdb copy is restricted to in-frame clones and leaves out a portion. The sample includes about 12,000 clones, about 77% seen only once; the top ten take more than 0.75%. The sample was taken from a patient who underwent chemoradiotherapy. Every receptor here comes from a human donor with HPV-associated anogenital cancer.

CDR3 bases: TGTGCCTGGGGGGACAGGGCCATCTATGGCTACACCTTC. This codes for CAWGDRAIYGYTF. The chain joins TRBV30 to TRBJ1-2, with 9 bases identical to TRBD1. CDR1 and CDR2 from the germline V gene are GTSNPN and SVGIG (reference sequence). CDR3 size: 13 residues. V was pared by 5 bases and J by 4 bases, with 5 bases of the junction left unmatched.

The chain couples TRBV4-3 to TRBJ1-1; no definite D call. The CDR3 has 16 amino acids. Trimming stripped 0 bases from V and 6 bases from J, with 17 bases between. Germline V lookup: CDR1 LGHNA, CDR2 YSLEER. The CDR3 DNA reads TGCGCCAGCAGCCAAGATGCAGGCACCCTGAGGGCTGAAGCTTTCTTT. This encodes CASSQDAGTLRAEAFF.

CDR3 nucleotide sequence: TGTGCCAGTAGTCCGACGGCCCTAAACACTGAAGCTTTCTTT. Amino acid sequence: CASSPTALNTEAFF. This chain joins TRBV19 and TRBJ1-1; no clear D. Germline V gene lookup returns CDR1 LNHDA and CDR2 SQIVND (reference sequence). CDR3 length: 14 amino acids. V was shortened by 5 bases and J by 2 bases, with 12 bases between the two germline ends. Full variable domain (remainder filled in from reference TRBV19 and TRBJ1-1): DGGITQSPKYLFRKEGQNVTLSCEQNLNHDAMYWYRQDPGQGLRLIYYSQIVNDFQKGDIAEGYSVSREKKESFPLTVTSAQKNPTAFYLCASSPTALNTEAFFGQGTRLTVV.

This rearrangement joins TRBV13 to TRBJ2-3; 8 bases are a match to TRBD2. Looked up from germline, CDR1 is PRHDT and CDR2 is FYEKMQ (reference sequence). The CDR3 spans 15 residues. The V gene end was trimmed by 4 bases and the J gene end by 6 bases; junction bases not matched to a gene: 9. This CDR3 reads CASSSLAGTGDTQYF. In DNA, the CDR3 is TGTGCCAGCAGCTCCTTAGCGGGAACAGGTGATACGCAGTATTTT.

The V and J genes are TRBV19 and TRBJ2-3; TRBD2 agrees at 10 bases. The CDR3 consists of 14 residues. Germline trimming cut 4 bases from V and 9 bases from J; bases unmatched to any gene: 7. CDR1 and CDR2 from the germline V gene are LNHDA and SQIVND (reference sequence). CDR3 bases: TGTGCCAGTAGTAGTCTAGCGGGGGAAGGGACGCAGTATTTT. Protein: CASSSLAGEGTQYF.

This chain uses TRBV2 with TRBJ2-5, with D hard to call. CDR1 is SNHLY, CDR2 FYNNEI, per germline. The CDR3 has 13 amino acids. Between the trimmed V and J ends, which lost 8 bases and 2 bases, there was a span of 12 bases. CDR3 sequence reads: CASRPLEQETQYF. CDR3 sequence (DNA): TGTGCCAGCCGCCCGTTGGAGCAAGAGACCCAGTACTTC.

The genes are TRBV11-2 and TRBJ2-5; 7 bases are a match to TRBD2. V trimming: 5 bases; J trimming: 1 base; junction bases outside the gene matches: 7. The CDR3 length is 15 residues. Germline CDR1 SGHAT, CDR2 FQNNGV. The CDR3 reads CASSLLGGGQETQYF. CDR3 nucleotide sequence: TGTGCCAGCAGCCTCCTGGGCGGGGGCCAAGAGACCCAGTACTTC. The variable domain in full, with the rest retrieved from reference TRBV11-2 and TRBJ2-5, is EAGVAQSPRYKIIEKRQSVAFWCNPISGHATLYWYQQILGQGPKLLIQFQNNGVVDDSQLPKDRFSAERLKGVDSTLKIQPAKLEDSAVYLCASSLLGGGQETQYFGPGTRLLVL.

The chain recombines TRBV11-2 with TRBJ2-1; D is uncertain. CDR1 is SGHAT and CDR2 is FQNNGV in the germline V gene. Trimming stripped 5 bases from V and 9 bases from J, with 11 bases between. The CDR3 loop spans 12 amino acids. The CDR3 DNA reads TGTGCCAGCAGCGCGACCGCAGTTGAGCAGTTCTTC. It yields the protein CASSATAVEQFF.

The V and J genes are TRBV5-5 and TRBJ2-2; perhaps TRBD1 as D (6 bases). CDR1 is SGHKS, CDR2 YYEKEE, per germline (reference sequence). The CDR3 contains 17 residues. Trimming took off 4 bases at V and 1 base at J, with 17 bases between the two ends. CDR3 in DNA: TGTGCCAGCAGCGTGAGGTCTTTACAGGGGAACACCGGGGAGCTGTTTTTT. Encoded protein: CASSVRSLQGNTGELFF.

This chain joins TRBV4-3 and TRBJ1-4; D ambiguous. The V end lost 0 bases, the J end lost 2 bases, and 16 bases lay between the germline ends. CDR1 is LGHNA, CDR2 YSLEER, per germline. There are 18 residues in the CDR3. The DNA for the CDR3 is TGCGCCAGCAGCCAAGATTTCGACGAAGTGGGGACTAATGAAAAACTGTTTTTT. Encoded protein: CASSQDFDEVGTNEKLFF.

The genes are TRBV19 and TRBJ1-5; tentative D call: TRBD1 (5 bases). This CDR3 region has 13 residues. The V end lost 3 bases, the J end lost 2 bases, and 5 bases lay between the germline ends. Germline V gene sequence: CDR1 LNHDA, CDR2 SQIVND (reference sequence). The CDR3 bases are TGTGCCAGTAGTATGGGGGGCAATCAGCCCCAGCATTTT. The encoded protein is CASSMGGNQPQHF.

The rearrangement joins TRBV7-9 to TRBJ2-1; TRBD2 agrees at 9 bases. The CDR3 covers 15 residues. J was trimmed by 2 bases and V by 4 bases; bases with no gene match: 3. The germline CDR1 and CDR2 sequences are SEHNR and FQNEAQ (reference sequence). Here the CDR3 DNA reads TGTGCCAGCAGCTCGGGACTAGCCCCCTACAATGAGCAGTTCTTC. It yields the protein CASSSGLAPYNEQFF.

This clone came up a few times. The chain couples TRBV27 to TRBJ1-6; D is uncertain. Trimming shortened V by 2 bases and J by 3 bases, and 8 bases separated the two germline ends. The CDR3 sequence is 15 residues long. CDR1 and CDR2 (germline): MNHEY, SMNVEV (reference sequence). CDR3 amino acids: CASSLGSNYNSPLHF. For the CDR3, the DNA is TGTGCCAGCAGTTTAGGCAGTAACTATAATTCACCCCTCCACTTT.

The chain has TRBV4-3 and TRBJ2-1, with 9 bases fitting TRBD1. Germline values: CDR1 LGHNA, CDR2 YSLEER. The CDR3 length is 14 residues. J gave up 8 bases and V 8 bases, and 10 bases lay outside the gene matches. CDR3 amino acids: CASSGTGSSDEQFF. CDR3 sequence (DNA): TGCGCCAGCTCAGGGACAGGGTCATCCGATGAGCAGTTCTTC.

The V gene is TRBV5-6, the J gene TRBJ1-1, with 9 bases fitting TRBD1. Germline CDR1 SGHDT, CDR2 YYEEEE. The CDR3 consists of 17 residues. V shed 0 bases and J 1 base; nucleotides not matched to a gene: 7. The CDR3 sequence is CASSLGRTGVRNTEAFF. The CDR3 DNA reads TGTGCCAGCAGCTTGGGAAGGACAGGGGTGCGGAACACTGAAGCTTTCTTT.

The genes are TRBV7-8 and TRBJ2-7; 7 positions agree with TRBD2. Germline V gene lookup returns CDR1 SGHVS and CDR2 FQNEAQ. Trimming removed 4 bases from V and 2 bases from J; junction bases left unmatched: 11. The CDR3 loop spans 16 amino acids. CDR3 nucleotides: TGTGCCAGCAGCTCAGATCCAGCGGGATCAACCTACGAGCAGTACTTC. Translated: CASSSDPAGSTYEQYF.

This clone was counted between two and nine times. This chain joins TRBV14 and TRBJ2-7; D assignment may be TRBD1 or TRBD2 (5 bases each). CDR1 and CDR2 from the germline V gene are SGHDN and FVKESK. Trimming took off 2 bases at V and 3 bases at J, with 14 bases between the two ends. The CDR3 is 15 residues long. CDR3 region: CASSQPSRDGYEQYF. The CDR3 DNA sequence: TGTGCCAGCAGCCAACCTTCCCGGGACGGCTACGAGCAGTACTTC.

The CDR3 spells CASSQRAVSNTGELFF. The CDR3 bases are TGTGCCAGCAGCCAACGGGCTGTTTCGAACACCGGGGAGCTGTTTTTT. The rearrangement links TRBV4-2 to TRBJ2-2; D not resolved. The V and J ends lost 2 bases and 0 bases respectively, with 10 bases between them. The CDR3 spans 16 residues. Looked up from germline, CDR1 is LGHNA and CDR2 is YNFKEQ.

The chain combines TRBV28 with TRBJ1-3; no firm D call. Per germline, CDR1 MDHEN and CDR2 SYDVKM. V shed 7 bases and J shed 4 bases, with 14 bases lying between them. This CDR3 is built from 14 residues. The CDR3 DNA reads as TGTGCCAGCACAGCACCGGGTGGCGGAAACACCATATATTTT. Translating it yields CASTAPGGGNTIYF.

The chain carries TRBV28 and TRBJ2-5; 11 bases fit TRBD1. The CDR3 length is 15 residues. Losses at the gene ends were 5 bases for V and 4 bases for J; bases not matched to a gene: 6. Germline CDR1 reads MDHEN; CDR2 reads SYDVKM. DNA of the CDR3: TGTGCCAGCAGTCCCGTGGACAGGGGGCGAGAGACCCAGTACTTC. It codes for CASSPVDRGRETQYF.

The chain employs TRBV2 and TRBJ2-7; D is perhaps TRBD1 or TRBD2 (5 bases each). The CDR3 loop spans 16 amino acids. Germline assignment: CDR1 SNHLY and CDR2 FYNNEI. V dropped 6 bases and J dropped 2 bases, with 20 bases sitting between them. The CDR3 nucleotides read TGTGCCAGCAGGTACTATGGCAGGGACCCTGCCTACGAGCAGTACTTC. It codes for CASRYYGRDPAYEQYF.

This sequence joins TRBV27 and TRBJ2-1; 7 nucleotides agree with TRBD2. Per the germline V gene, CDR1 is MNHEY and CDR2 is SMNVEV (reference sequence). This CDR3 has 15 residues. Trimming removed 5 bases from V and 4 bases from J; junction bases left unmatched: 8. CDR3 region: CASSAASGDYNEQFF. The DNA for the CDR3 is TGTGCCAGCAGTGCTGCTAGCGGAGATTACAATGAGCAGTTCTTC.

The chain is built from TRBV28 and TRBJ2-7, with D possibly matching TRBD1 (5 bases). Trimming stripped 7 bases from V and 12 bases from J, with 16 bases between. Germline V CDR1 and CDR2: MDHEN, SYDVKM. This CDR3 region has 11 residues. The CDR3 region is CASTQQGSLYF. The CDR3 bases are TGTGCCAGCACCCAGCAGGGCAGTCTGTACTTC.

The chain couples TRBV2 to TRBJ2-3; 12 bases align to TRBD2. V shed 5 bases, J shed 12 bases, and the junction held 9 bases outside the gene matches. The germline V gene has CDR1 SNHLY and CDR2 FYNNEI. The CDR3 consists of 14 residues. CDR3 amino acids: CASSHETSGGVQYF. CDR3 bases: TGTGCCAGCAGTCACGAGACTAGCGGGGGAGTACAGTATTTT.